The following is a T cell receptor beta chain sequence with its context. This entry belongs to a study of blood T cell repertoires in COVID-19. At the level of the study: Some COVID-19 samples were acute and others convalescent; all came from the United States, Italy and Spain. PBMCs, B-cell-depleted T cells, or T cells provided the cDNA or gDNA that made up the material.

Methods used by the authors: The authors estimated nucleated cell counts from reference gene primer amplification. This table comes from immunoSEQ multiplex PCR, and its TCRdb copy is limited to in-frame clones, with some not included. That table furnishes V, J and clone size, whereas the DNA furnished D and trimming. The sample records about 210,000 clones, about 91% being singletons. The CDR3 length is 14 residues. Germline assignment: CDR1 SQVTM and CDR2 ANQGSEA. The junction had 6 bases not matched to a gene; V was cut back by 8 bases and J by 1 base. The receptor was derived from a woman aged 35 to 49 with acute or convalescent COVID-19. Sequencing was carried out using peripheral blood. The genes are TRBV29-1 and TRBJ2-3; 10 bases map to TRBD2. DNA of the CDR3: TGCAGCCTCGGGCTAGCGGGGGGCACAGATACGCAGTATTTT. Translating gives CSLGLAGGTDTQYF.